This TCR beta chain was recovered during a study of Ad26.COV2.S vaccination and SARS-CoV-2 variants. The treatment is: some 20 received Ad26.COV2.S at low or high dose, single or two shots; several received placebo; per-sample allocation not given. The samples were gathered on day 63 after the first injection of vaccine or placebo. Germline-derived CDR1 and CDR2 are LGHDT and YNNKEL (reference sequence). The CDR3 consists of 16 residues. The J segment lost 4 bases and the V segment lost 3 bases, leaving 6 bases of the junction unmatched. The protocol was immunoSEQ multiplex PCR, while the TCRdb copy is restricted to in-frame clones and leaves out a portion. The sample gives about 480,000 clones, roughly 85% of which show up once; roughly 12% is in the top ten.

Sequencing used peripheral blood, obtained in a trial of Ad26.COV2.S vaccine versus placebo. This receptor was identified in a person between 18 and 60 years old who received the Ad26.COV2.S COVID-19 vaccine or a placebo. This sequence joins TRBV3-1 (or the pseudogene TRBV3-2) and TRBJ2-3, with 11 bases aligning to TRBD2. In nucleotides, the CDR3 is TGTGCCAGCAGCCACCACACTAGCGGGAGTCCAGATACGCAGTATTTT. Translating it yields CASSHHTSGSPDTQYF.